This entry describes one T cell receptor (beta chain). The data originate from a study of control samples from healthy donors and cancer patients. V was pared by 4 bases and J by 1 base, with 7 bases of the junction left unmatched. Germline CDR1 reads MGHRA; CDR2 reads YSYEKL. The CDR3 runs 16 residues. The table came from immunoSEQ multiplex PCR; TCRdb's copy has only in-frame clones and leaves some out. The table has about 54,000 clones, 95% to 96% seen once; the top ten hold about 2%. This chain joins TRBV4-1 and TRBJ2-7, with TRBD1 matching 10 bases. The material sequenced was blood. The source of this sequence is a woman aged 25-40 years in good health. The CDR3 reads CASSLGTGVNSYEQYF. CDR3 coding DNA: TGCGCCAGCAGCCTAGGGACAGGGGTAAATTCCTACGAGCAGTACTTC.